The 21 T cell receptor beta chains reported below all come from one sample, sequenced in a study of shared clonotypes between healthy human individuals. Profiled with immunoSEQ multiplex PCR; TCRdb holds only in-frame clones, not every one. The sample includes about 2.3 million clones, 90% to 95% of them seen just once. Sequencing was done on a sample of naive CD4+ T cells from PBMCs. Subset in this sample: CD45RA+ positively selected. Source of these receptors: a man between 18 and 29 years old in good health. Some clones in this sample may be carry-over from other donors' samples.

The J gene is TRBJ2-5, the V gene TRBV5-4; D perhaps matches TRBD1 (6 bases). The germline gives CDR1 SGHNT, CDR2 YYREEE (reference sequence). Trimming took 4 bases from V and 5 from J, leaving 18 bases between them. This CDR3 spans 15 amino acids. CDR3 sequence (DNA): TGTGCCAGCAGCCGCCCGGACCAGGGGACCGAGACCCAGTACTTC. This gives the protein CASSRPDQGTETQYF.

J is TRBJ1-2 and V is TRBV19; 8 bases align to TRBD1. Germline assignment: CDR1 LNHDA and CDR2 SQIVND (reference sequence). The length of the CDR3 is 12 residues. Germline trimming cut 3 bases from V and 13 bases from J; bases unmatched to any gene: 7. The CDR3 is CASSIRTGWATF. The CDR3 bases are TGTGCCAGTAGTATTCGGACAGGGTGGGCCACCTTC.

This clone was detected a few times. V gene TRBV9 combines with J gene TRBJ1-4; D not certain. V was cut by 0 bases and J by 8 bases, with 11 bases left in between. The CDR3 covers 14 residues. The V gene's germline CDR1 is SGDLS and CDR2 YYNGEE. The CDR3 bases are TGTGCCAGCAGCGTAGGGTCCCCCCCGGAAAAACTGTTTTTT. Protein product: CASSVGSPPEKLFF.

The chain joins TRBV5-6 to TRBJ2-7, with D maybe TRBD2 (5 bases). The V gene's germline CDR1 is SGHDT and CDR2 YYEEEE. Trimming took 5 bases from V and 4 from J, leaving 25 bases between them. This CDR3 has 17 amino acids. DNA for the CDR3: TGTGCCAGCAGGTCCTCCTGGGAGCCCGACCCCGTATACGAGCAGTACTTC. Its translation is CASRSSWEPDPVYEQYF.

The rearrangement joins TRBV19 to TRBJ1-5, with D perhaps matching TRBD1 (6 bases). V was pared by 2 bases and J by 5 bases, with 10 bases between. CDR3 length: 14 amino acids. Germline CDR1 LNHDA, CDR2 SQIVND (reference sequence). The DNA of the CDR3 is TGTGCCAGTAGTATAAACAGGGCTGATCAGCCCCAGCATTTT. Protein sequence: CASSINRADQPQHF.

The chain carries TRBV11-2 and TRBJ2-2, with 8 positions matching TRBD1. Trimming at V came to 4 bases and at J to 4 bases, leaving 5 bases not matched to a gene. Germline values: CDR1 SGHAT, CDR2 FQNNGV. The CDR3 sequence is 15 residues long. In nucleotides, the CDR3 is TGTGCCAGCAGCTCGCAGGACAGGGCCACCGGGGAGCTGTTTTTT. Protein: CASSSQDRATGELFF.

The rearrangement links TRBV19 to TRBJ2-4, with 9 bases aligning to TRBD1. Germline V gene lookup returns CDR1 LNHDA and CDR2 SQIVND (reference sequence). Germline trimming cut 7 bases from V and 2 bases from J; bases unmatched to any gene: 6. The CDR3 sequence is 15 residues long. The CDR3 coding sequence is TGTGCCAGTACCACAGGGGGCAATACCAAAAACATTCAGTACTTC. Protein product: CASTTGGNTKNIQYF. The full variable domain, with the rest looked up from reference TRBV19 and TRBJ2-4, is DGGITQSPKYLFRKEGQNVTLSCEQNLNHDAMYWYRQDPGQGLRLIYYSQIVNDFQKGDIAEGYSVSREKKESFPLTVTSAQKNPTAFYLCASTTGGNTKNIQYFGAGTRLSVL.

V is TRBV5-1 and J is TRBJ1-5; D remains ambiguous. The germline V gene has CDR1 SGHRS and CDR2 YFSETQ. There are 15 residues in the CDR3. The V gene lost 0 bases and the J gene lost 0 bases, with 7 bases spanning the gap. DNA of the CDR3: TGCGCCAGCAGCTTGGGGGCGTATAGCAATCAGCCCCAGCATTTT. Translation gives CASSLGAYSNQPQHF.

The chain couples TRBV7-3 to TRBJ2-3; the match to TRBD1 covers 7 bases. V lost 3 bases and J lost 1; bases outside the gene matches: 4. From germline, CDR1 is SGHTA and CDR2 FQGTGA. The CDR3 is 15 residues long. In DNA, the CDR3 is TGTGCCAGCAGCTTTACAGGGGCCGGCACAGATACGCAGTATTTT. Amino acid sequence: CASSFTGAGTDTQYF.

V is TRBV5-1 and J is TRBJ1-1; D is unclear. This CDR3 has 13 amino acids. Germline CDR1 SGHRS, CDR2 YFSETQ. V was shortened by 2 bases and J by 1 base, with 6 bases between the two germline ends. Written as DNA, the CDR3 is TGCGCCAGCAGCTTTAACCCGAACACTGAAGCTTTCTTT. This codes for CASSFNPNTEAFF.

The J gene is TRBJ2-1, the V gene TRBV7-2, with 7 bases fitting TRBD2. The V gene's germline CDR1 is SGHTA and CDR2 FQGNSA. The CDR3 extends over 15 amino acids. Germline trimming cut 1 base from V and 4 bases from J; bases unmatched to any gene: 4. In nucleotides, the CDR3 is TGTGCCAGCAGCTTAGGGGGGACTACTTACAATGAGCAGTTCTTC. Translated, it gives CASSLGGTTYNEQFF. Variable domain in full (rest from reference TRBV7-2 and TRBJ2-1): GAGVSQSPSNKVTEKGKDVELRCDPISGHTALYWYRQSLGQGLEFLIYFQGNSAPDKSGLPSDRFSAERTGGSVSTLTIQRTQQEDSAVYLCASSLGGTTYNEQFFGPGTRLTVL.

The chain joins TRBV5-4 to TRBJ2-7, with TRBD1 as a possible D gene (6 bases). The CDR3 has 16 amino acids. CDR1 is SGHNT and CDR2 is YYREEE in the germline V gene (reference sequence). Trimming removed 3 bases at V and 2 bases at J, with 18 bases between. The CDR3 sequence: CASSSKGVAGAYEQYF. In DNA form, the CDR3 reads TGTGCCAGCAGCTCCAAGGGGGTCGCCGGGGCCTACGAGCAGTACTTC. Full variable domain (missing parts from reference TRBV5-4 and TRBJ2-7): ETGVTQSPTHLIKTRGQQVTLRCSSQSGHNTVSWYQQALGQGPQFIFQYYREEENGRGNFPPRFSGLQFPNYSSELNVNALELDDSALYLCASSSKGVAGAYEQYFGPGTRLTVT.

This clone was seen only once. V is TRBV6-5 and J is TRBJ2-1; 11 nucleotides line up with TRBD1. With 3 bases clipped from V and 9 bases from J, the junction kept 4 bases outside the gene matches. From germline, CDR1 is MNHEY and CDR2 SVGAGI. The CDR3 is 14 residues long. The CDR3 loop reads CASSYGQGAGEQFF. The CDR3 DNA sequence: TGTGCCAGCAGTTATGGACAGGGGGCTGGTGAGCAGTTCTTC.

The gene calls are TRBV5-1 and TRBJ1-2; a weak D match, TRBD1 (5 bases). V was shortened by 0 bases and J by 8 bases, with 14 bases between the two germline ends. Germline values: CDR1 SGHRS, CDR2 YFSETQ. The CDR3 extends over 14 amino acids. The CDR3 loop is CASSLDGGSDGYTF. The CDR3 DNA follows: TGCGCCAGCAGCTTGGATGGGGGGTCTGACGGCTACACCTTC. Filled out from reference TRBV5-1 and TRBJ1-2, the complete variable domain reads KAGVTQTPRYLIKTRGQQVTLSCSPISGHRSVSWYQQTPGQGLQFLFEYFSETQRNKGNFPGRFSGRQFSNSRSEMNVSTLELGDSALYLCASSLDGGSDGYTFGSGTRLTVV.

This chain links TRBV6-6 with TRBJ2-6; 8 positions match TRBD1. Germline V gives CDR1 MNHNY, CDR2 SVGAGI (reference sequence). J gave up 13 bases and V 7 bases, and 9 bases lay outside the gene matches. The CDR3 contains 13 residues. This chain's CDR3 is CASTGTGQWVLTF. Here the CDR3 DNA reads TGTGCCAGCACCGGGACAGGCCAGTGGGTCCTGACTTTC.

The chain carries TRBV10-3 and TRBJ1-2; maybe TRBD1 (5 bases). Germline lookup yields CDR1 ENHRY and CDR2 SYGVKD. The ends were cut back, 2 bases at V and 4 bases at J, with 14 bases in the middle. The CDR3 loop spans 15 amino acids. CDR3 sequence (DNA): TGTGCCATCAGTGAGGCGGGGGGTGACACCTATGGCTACACCTTC. Translated: CAISEAGGDTYGYTF.

This chain links TRBV7-2 with TRBJ1-2; D not certain. The CDR3 length is 12 residues. Germline CDR1 SGHTA, CDR2 FQGNSA. V dropped 3 bases and J dropped 6 bases, with 8 bases sitting between them. CDR3 sequence (DNA): TGTGCCAGCAGCTTTTCCGGGCATGGCTACACCTTC. It is translated as CASSFSGHGYTF.

In regard to this clone: Other DNA sequences in this specimen translate into the identical CDR3. The CDR3 protein is CASSLGQGGYEQYF. The DNA of the CDR3 is TGCGCCAGCAGCCTGGGGCAGGGTGGGTACGAGCAGTACTTC. The chain recombines TRBV5-1 with TRBJ2-7, with D possibly matching TRBD1 (5 bases). The V end was cut by 4 bases, the J end by 4 bases, with 15 bases between. Germline V CDR1 and CDR2: SGHRS, YFSETQ. This CDR3 is built from 14 residues.

The rearrangement joins TRBV7-9 to TRBJ2-2; the D is unclear. The germline V gene has CDR1 SEHNR and CDR2 FQNEAQ (reference sequence). The CDR3 is made up of 16 amino acids. V lost 3 bases and J 6 bases, leaving 17 bases between the germline ends. The CDR3 DNA follows: TGTGCCAGCAGCTTCGTCCGTACAAGTGCCCCCGGGGAGCTGTTTTTT. This codes for CASSFVRTSAPGELFF.

The chain couples TRBV15 to TRBJ2-1, with 14 positions matching TRBD2. This CDR3 comprises 18 residues. V dropped 1 base and J dropped 5; count of bases not matched to a gene: 7. Per germline, CDR1 LNHNV and CDR2 YYDKDF (reference sequence). The CDR3 DNA sequence: TGTGCCACCAGCAGAGCATCCGGGACTAGCGGGAGAAACAATGAGCAGTTCTTC. The encoded protein is CATSRASGTSGRNNEQFF.

Notes on this clone: The same CDR3 is also encoded by other DNA sequences in this sample. Written as DNA, the CDR3 is TGTGCCAGCAGCCGCAGGGGGAGCAATCAGCCCCAGCATTTT. Its translation: CASSRRGSNQPQHF. The genes are TRBV5-6 and TRBJ1-5; 7 bases line up with TRBD1. CDR3 length equals 14 residues. V lost 4 bases and J lost 1; bases outside the gene matches: 2. Per the germline V gene, CDR1 is SGHDT and CDR2 is YYEEEE.